What follows are 18 T cell receptor beta chains derived from one specimen sequenced in a study of blood T cell repertoires in COVID-19. The data were produced by immunoSEQ multiplex PCR, yet TCRdb's version contains in-frame clones alone and is incomplete. The repertoire holds roughly 220,000 clones, with around 89% as singletons. Sequencing was performed on PBMCs or T cells enriched from blood (not recorded which). The receptors derive from a woman younger than 45 who had recovered from COVID-19.

J is TRBJ2-5 and V is TRBV3-1 (or the pseudogene TRBV3-2); 7 bases are shared with TRBD2. With V trimmed by 4 bases and J by 1 base, 6 bases remained unmatched. The CDR3 runs to 15 residues. Germline V gene data show CDR1 as LGHDT and CDR2 as YNNKEL (reference sequence). The CDR3 DNA reads as TGTGCCAGCAGCCCTCAGCGGGGCCTCCAAGAGACCCAGTACTTC. Translated: CASSPQRGLQETQYF.

V and J are TRBV5-1 and TRBJ2-2; 10 bases line up with TRBD2. The CDR3 loop spans 18 amino acids. V lost 4 bases to trimming and J lost 4 bases; unmatched junction nucleotides: 13. Looked up from germline, CDR1 is SGHRS and CDR2 is YFSETQ. This chain's CDR3 is CASSQHLAGVQGTGELFF. CDR3 coding DNA: TGCGCCAGCAGCCAGCACCTAGCGGGGGTTCAAGGCACCGGGGAGCTGTTTTTT.

The chain recombines TRBV14 with TRBJ1-4, with unresolved D. CDR1 is SGHDN, CDR2 FVKESK, per germline. This CDR3 contains 15 residues. V was shortened by 1 base and J by 4 bases, with 10 bases between the two germline ends. The CDR3 loop reads CASSQVGRGNEKLFF. CDR3 coding DNA: TGTGCCAGCAGCCAAGTTGGACGGGGTAATGAAAAACTGTTTTTT.

The V gene is TRBV27, the J gene TRBJ2-1; D is possibly TRBD1 (5 bases). The V gene lost 3 bases and the J gene lost 2 bases, with 14 bases spanning the gap. The CDR3 runs to 16 residues. Germline CDR1 reads MNHEY; CDR2 reads SMNVEV (reference sequence). The CDR3 DNA follows: TGTGCCAGCAGTTTGACCTCGGACACGACCTACAATGAGCAGTTCTTC. It is translated as CASSLTSDTTYNEQFF.

The rearrangement joins TRBV7-2 to TRBJ1-5, with D possibly being TRBD1 (5 bases). The V end was cut by 4 bases, the J end by 5 bases, with 6 bases between. CDR1 is SGHTA, CDR2 FQGNSA, per germline. There are 12 residues in the CDR3. The CDR3 nucleotides read TGTGCCAGCAGCTGGGGGGATCAGCCCCAGCATTTT. This sequence encodes CASSWGDQPQHF.

This clone was detected only a few times. The chain couples TRBV13 to TRBJ2-3; D unclear. Germline V lookup: CDR1 PRHDT, CDR2 FYEKMQ (reference sequence). This CDR3 has 16 amino acids. V lost 5 bases and J 0 bases, leaving 15 bases between the germline ends. Written as DNA, the CDR3 is TGTGCCAGCAGCCTCATACCGGGTCAAAGCACAGATACGCAGTATTTT. Encoded protein: CASSLIPGQSTDTQYF.

This rearrangement joins TRBV13 to TRBJ2-5; possibly TRBD1 for D (6 bases). V lost 5 bases to trimming and J lost 10 bases, with 14 bases between them. The CDR3 has 12 residues. Germline-derived CDR1 and CDR2 are PRHDT and FYEKMQ (reference sequence). CDR3 in DNA: TGTGCCAGCAGCAGGGGGACGACGGGCCAGTACTTC. As protein: CASSRGTTGQYF.

In its sample, this clone was seen a few times. This chain joins TRBV25-1 and TRBJ2-7; the D gene is possibly TRBD2 (5 bases). CDR3 length equals 13 residues. The germline gives CDR1 MGHDK, CDR2 SYGVNS. Trimming shortened V by 5 bases and J by 9 bases, and 17 bases separated the two germline ends. Written as DNA, the CDR3 is TGTGCCAGCAGTCCTAGCTTGCATGTTGGGCAGTACTTC. Translated, it gives CASSPSLHVGQYF.

J is TRBJ2-3 and V is TRBV4-1, with 10 bases fitting TRBD1. Per germline, CDR1 MGHRA and CDR2 YSYEKL. The CDR3 is made up of 15 amino acids. With V trimmed by 9 bases and J by 1 base, 7 bases remained unmatched. CDR3 bases: TGCGCCAGTTCTTTCGGACAGGGGGGCACAGATACGCAGTATTTT. This gives the protein CASSFGQGGTDTQYF.

This clone was counted once. The genes are TRBV9 and TRBJ2-2, with D possibly TRBD2 on 7 matching bases. CDR1 SGDLS and CDR2 YYNGEE come from the germline V gene. With 0 bases removed from V and 4 bases from J, the gap between germline ends came to 25 bases. The length of the CDR3 is 20 residues. CDR3 loop: CASSVERLGGGAGFTGELFF. CDR3 in DNA: TGTGCCAGCAGCGTAGAAAGGTTAGGTGGGGGGGCCGGTTTCACCGGGGAGCTGTTTTTT.

This chain links TRBV6-2 or TRBV6-3 with TRBJ2-3, with 9 bases fitting TRBD2. The CDR3 runs 17 residues. J lost 0 bases, V lost 0 bases, and 4 bases had no gene match. The germline V gene encodes CDR1 MNHEY and CDR2 SVGEGT. The CDR3 DNA reads TGTGCCAGCAGTTACTCCCGACTAGCGGATAGCACAGATACGCAGTATTTT. It codes for CASSYSRLADSTDTQYF.

The chain recombines TRBV19 with TRBJ2-5; 7 bases line up with TRBD1. Germline loops: CDR1 LNHDA, CDR2 SQIVND (reference sequence). V shed 4 bases and J 4 bases; nucleotides not matched to a gene: 3. The CDR3 covers 13 residues. The CDR3 spells CASSTSGGETQYF. CDR3 DNA sequence: TGTGCCAGTAGTACTTCAGGGGGAGAGACCCAGTACTTC.

The chain has TRBV10-2 and TRBJ1-6; D is possibly TRBD1 (6 bases). Germline V lookup: CDR1 WSHSY, CDR2 SAAADI. There are 15 residues in the CDR3. V lost 3 bases to trimming and J lost 6 bases, with 12 bases between them. The CDR3 is CASSDIGGANSPLHF. The CDR3 region has the DNA TGCGCCAGCAGTGACATTGGGGGCGCTAATTCACCCCTCCACTTT.

The chain couples TRBV11-1 to TRBJ2-1; 11 bases match TRBD2. The CDR3 contains 16 residues. Germline V gene lookup returns CDR1 SGHAT and CDR2 FQDESV (reference sequence). Unmatched junction bases numbered 6, after V lost 5 bases and J lost 3 bases. CDR3 coding DNA: TGTGCCAGCAGCCTACGACTAGCGGGGTTCTACAATGAGCAGTTCTTC. It codes for CASSLRLAGFYNEQFF. Using reference TRBV11-1 and TRBJ2-1 for the parts outside the CDR3, the full variable domain is EAEVAQSPRYKITEKSQAVAFWCDPISGHATLYWYRQILGQGPELLVQFQDESVVDDSQLPKDRFSAERLKGVDSTLKIQPAELGDSAMYLCASSLRLAGFYNEQFFGPGTRLTVL.

CDR3 nucleotides: TGTGCCAGTAGTATCACACAGGCCTACGAGCAGTACTTC. Protein: CASSITQAYEQYF. The chain is built from TRBV19 and TRBJ2-7; possible D gene TRBD1, 5 bases. CDR3 length equals 13 residues. Trimming stripped 3 bases from V and 2 bases from J, with 8 bases between. In germline, CDR1 is LNHDA, CDR2 SQIVND (reference sequence).

V is TRBV12-3 or TRBV12-4 and J is TRBJ2-3, with D possibly TRBD1 on 5 matching bases. V was trimmed by 5 bases and J by 14 bases, leaving 17 bases between them. This CDR3 has 12 amino acids. CDR3 sequence: CASSQDSRSWYF. The DNA for the CDR3 is TGTGCCAGCAGTCAAGACAGCCGCAGTTGGTATTTT.

The chain couples TRBV19 to TRBJ1-5; tentatively, D is TRBD1 (6 bases). The CDR3 consists of 13 residues. The V end lost 5 bases, the J end lost 7 bases, and 12 bases lay between the germline ends. Germline CDR1 is LNHDA and CDR2 is SQIVND (reference sequence). The CDR3 reads CASSSQGTQPQHF. The CDR3 DNA is TGTGCCAGTAGTTCGCAGGGGACCCAGCCCCAGCATTTT.

The rearrangement uses TRBV5-6 and TRBJ1-1; 7 bases line up with TRBD1. The length of the CDR3 is 16 residues. J lost 1 base, V lost 4 bases, and 10 bases had no gene match. CDR1 is SGHDT, CDR2 YYEEEE, per germline. The CDR3 coding sequence is TGTGCCAGCAGCCCACGACAGGGAGCAGGGAACACTGAAGCTTTCTTT. The encoded protein is CASSPRQGAGNTEAFF. Supplemented by reference TRBV5-6 and TRBJ1-1, the full variable domain reads DAGVTQSPTHLIKTRGQQVTLRCSPKSGHDTVSWYQQALGQGPQFIFQYYEEEERQRGNFPDRFSGHQFPNYSSELNVNALLLGDSALYLCASSPRQGAGNTEAFFGQGTRLTVV.